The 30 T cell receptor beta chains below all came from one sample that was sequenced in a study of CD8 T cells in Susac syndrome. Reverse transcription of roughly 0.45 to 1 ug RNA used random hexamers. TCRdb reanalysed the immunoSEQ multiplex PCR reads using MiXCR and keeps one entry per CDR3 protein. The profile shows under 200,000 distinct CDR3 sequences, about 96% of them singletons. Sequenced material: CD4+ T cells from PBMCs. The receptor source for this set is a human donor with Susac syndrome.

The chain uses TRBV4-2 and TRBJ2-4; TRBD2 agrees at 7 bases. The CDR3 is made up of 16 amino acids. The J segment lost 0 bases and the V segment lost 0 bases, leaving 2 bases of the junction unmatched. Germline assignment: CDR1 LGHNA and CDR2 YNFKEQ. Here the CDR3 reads CASSQEASGAKNIQYF. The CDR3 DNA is TGTGCCAGCAGCCAAGAGGCTAGCGGAGCCAAAAACATTCAGTACTTC.

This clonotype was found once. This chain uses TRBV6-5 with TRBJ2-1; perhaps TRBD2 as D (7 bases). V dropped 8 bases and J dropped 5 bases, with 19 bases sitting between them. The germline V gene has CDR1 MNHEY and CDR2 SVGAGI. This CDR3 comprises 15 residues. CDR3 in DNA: TGTGCCAGCTCAAGGGGGGGGAGTGGCGACAATGAGCAGTTCTTC. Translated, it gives CASSRGGSGDNEQFF.

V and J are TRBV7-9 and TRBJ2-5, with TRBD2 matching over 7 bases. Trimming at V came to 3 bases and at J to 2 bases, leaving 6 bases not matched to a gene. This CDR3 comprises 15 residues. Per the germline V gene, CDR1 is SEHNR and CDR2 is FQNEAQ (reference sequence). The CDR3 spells CASSFVPGGQETQYF. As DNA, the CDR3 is TGTGCCAGCAGCTTCGTTCCGGGGGGACAAGAGACCCAGTACTTC.

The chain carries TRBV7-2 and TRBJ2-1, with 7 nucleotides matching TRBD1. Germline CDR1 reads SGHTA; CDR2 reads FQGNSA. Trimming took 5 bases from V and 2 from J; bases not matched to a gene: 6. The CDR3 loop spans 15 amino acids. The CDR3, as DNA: TGTGCCAGCAGCCCCAAGGGACAGACCTACAATGAGCAGTTCTTC. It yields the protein CASSPKGQTYNEQFF.

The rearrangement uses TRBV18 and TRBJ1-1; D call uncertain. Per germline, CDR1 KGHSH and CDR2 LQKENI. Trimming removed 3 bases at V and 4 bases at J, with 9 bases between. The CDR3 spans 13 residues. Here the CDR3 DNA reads TGTGCCAGCTCACCTGCCGAGGGCACTGAAGCTTTCTTT. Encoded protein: CASSPAEGTEAFF.

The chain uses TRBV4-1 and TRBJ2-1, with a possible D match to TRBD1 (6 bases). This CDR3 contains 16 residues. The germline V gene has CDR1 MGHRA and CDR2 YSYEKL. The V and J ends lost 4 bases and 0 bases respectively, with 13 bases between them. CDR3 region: CASSRYEGVSYNEQFF. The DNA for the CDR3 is TGCGCCAGCAGCCGTTACGAGGGGGTCTCCTACAATGAGCAGTTCTTC.

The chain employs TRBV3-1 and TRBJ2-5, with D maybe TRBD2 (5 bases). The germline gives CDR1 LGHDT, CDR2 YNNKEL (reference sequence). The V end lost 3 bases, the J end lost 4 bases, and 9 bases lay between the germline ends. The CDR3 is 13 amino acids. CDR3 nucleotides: TGTGCCAGCAGCCACGACCGGGGAGAGACCCAGTACTTC. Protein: CASSHDRGETQYF.

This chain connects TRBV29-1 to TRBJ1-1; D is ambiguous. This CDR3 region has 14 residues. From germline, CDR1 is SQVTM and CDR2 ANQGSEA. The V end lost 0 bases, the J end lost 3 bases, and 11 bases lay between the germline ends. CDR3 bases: TGCAGCGTTGAAGATAAGGGTATTGACACTGAAGCTTTCTTT. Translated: CSVEDKGIDTEAFF.

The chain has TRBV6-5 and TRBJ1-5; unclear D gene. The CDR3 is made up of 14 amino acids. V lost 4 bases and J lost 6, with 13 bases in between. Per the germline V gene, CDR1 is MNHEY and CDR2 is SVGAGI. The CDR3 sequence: CASSFSGMGQPQHF. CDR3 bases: TGTGCCAGCAGTTTCTCTGGGATGGGTCAGCCCCAGCATTTT.

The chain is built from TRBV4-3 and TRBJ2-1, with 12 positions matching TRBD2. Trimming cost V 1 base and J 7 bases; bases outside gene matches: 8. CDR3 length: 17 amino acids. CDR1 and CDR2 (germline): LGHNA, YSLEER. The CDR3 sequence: CASSQGRLAGVGNEQFF. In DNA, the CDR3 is TGCGCCAGCAGCCAAGGCCGACTAGCGGGGGTGGGTAATGAGCAGTTCTTC.

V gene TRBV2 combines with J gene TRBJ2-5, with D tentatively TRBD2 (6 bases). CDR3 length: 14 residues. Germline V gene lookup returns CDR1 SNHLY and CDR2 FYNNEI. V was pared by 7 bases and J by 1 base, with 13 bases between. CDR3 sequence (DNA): TGTGCCAGCAAGGTCGGGGGACCCCAAGAGACCCAGTACTTC. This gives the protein CASKVGGPQETQYF. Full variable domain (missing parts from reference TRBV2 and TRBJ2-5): EPEVTQTPSHQVTQMGQEVILRCVPISNHLYFYWYRQILGQKVEFLVSFYNNEISEKSEIFDDQFSVERPDGSNFTLKIRSTKLEDSAMYFCASKVGGPQETQYFGPGTRLLVL.

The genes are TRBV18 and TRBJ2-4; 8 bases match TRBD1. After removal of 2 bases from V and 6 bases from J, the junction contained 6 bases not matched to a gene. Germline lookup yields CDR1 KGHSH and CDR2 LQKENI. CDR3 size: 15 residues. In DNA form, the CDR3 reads TGTGCCAGCTCACCATCGACAGGGGTGGGAAACATTCAGTACTTC. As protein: CASSPSTGVGNIQYF.

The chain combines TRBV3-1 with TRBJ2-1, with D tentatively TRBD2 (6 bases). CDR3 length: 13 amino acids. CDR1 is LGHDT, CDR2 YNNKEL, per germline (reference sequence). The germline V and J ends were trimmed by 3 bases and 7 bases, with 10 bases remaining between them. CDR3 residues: CASSHGGMNEQFF. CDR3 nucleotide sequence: TGTGCCAGCAGCCATGGCGGGATGAATGAGCAGTTCTTC.

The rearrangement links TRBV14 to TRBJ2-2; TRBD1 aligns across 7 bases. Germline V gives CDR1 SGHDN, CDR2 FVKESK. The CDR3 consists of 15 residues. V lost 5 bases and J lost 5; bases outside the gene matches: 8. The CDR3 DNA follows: TGTGCCAGCAGCAAGATACAGGGGTATACCGGGGAGCTGTTTTTT. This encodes CASSKIQGYTGELFF.

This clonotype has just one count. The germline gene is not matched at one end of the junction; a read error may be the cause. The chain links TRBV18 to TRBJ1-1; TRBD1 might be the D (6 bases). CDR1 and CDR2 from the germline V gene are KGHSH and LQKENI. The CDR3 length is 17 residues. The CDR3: CASSPLAQNQGNSEAFF. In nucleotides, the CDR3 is TGTGCCAGCTCACCCCTAGCCCAGAACCAGGGGAACTCTGAAGCTTTCTTT.

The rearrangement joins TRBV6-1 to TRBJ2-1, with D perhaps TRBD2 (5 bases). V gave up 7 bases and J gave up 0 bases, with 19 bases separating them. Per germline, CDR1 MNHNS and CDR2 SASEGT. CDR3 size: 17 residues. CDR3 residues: CASNPPGRGSSYNEQFF. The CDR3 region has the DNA TGTGCCAGCAACCCCCCCGGACGGGGAAGCTCCTACAATGAGCAGTTCTTC.

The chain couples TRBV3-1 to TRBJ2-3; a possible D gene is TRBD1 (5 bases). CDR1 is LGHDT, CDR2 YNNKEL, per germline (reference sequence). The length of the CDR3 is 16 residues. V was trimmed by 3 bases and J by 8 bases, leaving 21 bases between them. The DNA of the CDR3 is TGTGCCAGCAGCCATCGTGGCCCAAGCCTTCAGGGTACGCAGTATTTT. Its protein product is CASSHRGPSLQGTQYF.

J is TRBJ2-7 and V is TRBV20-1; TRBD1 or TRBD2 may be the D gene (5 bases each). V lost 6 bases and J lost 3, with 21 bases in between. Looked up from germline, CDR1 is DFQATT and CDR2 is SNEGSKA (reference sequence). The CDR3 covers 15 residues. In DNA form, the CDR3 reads TGCAGTGCCCTAATCGCCGGCAGGGAGAACTACGAGCAGTACTTC. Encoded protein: CSALIAGRENYEQYF.

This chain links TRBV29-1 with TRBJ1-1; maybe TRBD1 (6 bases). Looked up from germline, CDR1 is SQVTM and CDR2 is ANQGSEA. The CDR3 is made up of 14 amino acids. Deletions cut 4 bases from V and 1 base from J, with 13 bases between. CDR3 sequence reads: CSVARGSGNTEAFF. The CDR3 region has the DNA TGCAGCGTTGCGAGGGGGTCGGGGAACACTGAAGCTTTCTTT.

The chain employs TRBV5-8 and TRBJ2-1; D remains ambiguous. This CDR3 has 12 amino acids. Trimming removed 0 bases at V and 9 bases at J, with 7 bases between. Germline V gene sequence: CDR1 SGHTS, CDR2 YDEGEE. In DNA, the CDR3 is TGTGCCAGCAGCTTGGCCGCCCTTGAGCAGTTCTTC. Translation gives CASSLAALEQFF.

The CDR3 reads CASSPGLVFDTQYF. The CDR3 DNA is TGTGCCAGCAGCCCGGGACTAGTATTTGATACGCAGTATTTT. The chain recombines TRBV7-9 with TRBJ2-3; TRBD2 matches 8 bases. The ends lost 5 bases at V and 6 bases at J; junction bases unmatched: 7. Germline V gene data show CDR1 as SEHNR and CDR2 as FQNEAQ (reference sequence). The CDR3 runs 14 residues.

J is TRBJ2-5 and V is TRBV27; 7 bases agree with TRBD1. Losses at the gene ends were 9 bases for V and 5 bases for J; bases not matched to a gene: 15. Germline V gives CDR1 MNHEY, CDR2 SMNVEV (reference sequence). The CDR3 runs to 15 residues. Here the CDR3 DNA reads TGTGCCAGTCTTAACGCCCCAGGGGGTTTTGAGACCCAGTACTTC. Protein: CASLNAPGGFETQYF.

CDR3 coding DNA: TGCGCCAGCAGTGAACAGGGTCCGAACACCGGGGAGCTGTTTTTT. This encodes CASSEQGPNTGELFF. The chain recombines TRBV5-1 with TRBJ2-2; the D gene is possibly TRBD1 (6 bases). With 5 bases removed from V and 0 bases from J, the gap between germline ends came to 11 bases. This CDR3 has 15 amino acids. Germline-derived CDR1 and CDR2 are SGHRS and YFSETQ.

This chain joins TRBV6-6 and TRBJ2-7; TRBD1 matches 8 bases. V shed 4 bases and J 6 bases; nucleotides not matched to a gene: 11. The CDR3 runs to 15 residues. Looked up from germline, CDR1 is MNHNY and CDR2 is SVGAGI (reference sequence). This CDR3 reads CASSSGEDRVFEQYV. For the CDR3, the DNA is TGTGCCAGCAGTTCTGGAGAGGACAGGGTATTCGAGCAGTACGTC.

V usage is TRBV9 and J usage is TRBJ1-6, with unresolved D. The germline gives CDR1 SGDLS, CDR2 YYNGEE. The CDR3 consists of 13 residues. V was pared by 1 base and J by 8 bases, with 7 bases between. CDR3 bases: TGTGCCAGCAGCGTAAACAGCGATTCACCCCTCCACTTT. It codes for CASSVNSDSPLHF.

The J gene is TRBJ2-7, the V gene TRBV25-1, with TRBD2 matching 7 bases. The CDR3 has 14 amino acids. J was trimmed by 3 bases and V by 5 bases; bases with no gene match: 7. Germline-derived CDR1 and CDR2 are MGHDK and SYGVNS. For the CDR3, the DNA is TGTGCCAGCAGTAGCGGGGAACGATTCTACGAGCAGTACTTC. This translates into CASSSGERFYEQYF.

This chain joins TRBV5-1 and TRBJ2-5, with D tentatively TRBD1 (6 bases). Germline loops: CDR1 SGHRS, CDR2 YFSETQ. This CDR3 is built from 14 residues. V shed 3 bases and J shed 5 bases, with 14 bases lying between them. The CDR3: CASSWQQGQETQYF. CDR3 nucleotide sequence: TGCGCCAGCAGCTGGCAACAGGGCCAGGAGACCCAGTACTTC.

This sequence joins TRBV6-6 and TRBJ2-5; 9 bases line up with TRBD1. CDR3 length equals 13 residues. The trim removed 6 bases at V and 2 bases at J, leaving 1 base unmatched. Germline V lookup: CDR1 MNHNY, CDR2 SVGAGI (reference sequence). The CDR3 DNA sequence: TGTGCCAGCAGCGACAGGGGGCAAGAGACCCAGTACTTC. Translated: CASSDRGQETQYF.

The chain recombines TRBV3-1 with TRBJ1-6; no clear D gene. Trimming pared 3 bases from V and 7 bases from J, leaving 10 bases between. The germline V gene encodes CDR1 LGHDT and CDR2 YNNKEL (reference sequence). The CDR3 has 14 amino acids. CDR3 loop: CASSQGYSNSPLHF. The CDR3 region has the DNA TGTGCCAGCAGCCAGGGGTACTCGAATTCACCCCTCCACTTT.

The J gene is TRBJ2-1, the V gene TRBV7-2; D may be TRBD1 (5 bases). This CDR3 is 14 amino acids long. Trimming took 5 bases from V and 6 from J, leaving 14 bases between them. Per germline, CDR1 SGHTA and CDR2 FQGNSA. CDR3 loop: CASSPARQTNEQFF. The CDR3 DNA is TGTGCCAGCAGCCCCGCCCGACAGACCAATGAGCAGTTCTTC.